This is a list of T cell receptor beta chains from one sample in a study of T-cell memory formation after mild COVID-19. TCRdb redid the calling of the 5' RACE reads with MiXCR, one entry per CDR3 protein. The sample lists about 190,000 distinct CDR3 sequences; around 17% were seen once. Sequenced input: PBMCs or a T cell subset sorted from them (not recorded which). The receptors here all came from an adult woman who had mild COVID-19 (a few samples of this study predate the infection). Cell type and time point are not known. Each CDR3 is given without its conserved first and last residue. The order of the fields is V gene, D gene, J gene, CDR3 protein. A D gene is named only where the DNA matches it firmly.

TRBV18	TRBD2	TRBJ2-7	ASSPPSGTYEQY
TRBV15	TRBD2	TRBJ2-1	ATSRPGTRSFEQF
TRBV24-1	.	TRBJ2-3	ATSDPGSTDTQY
TRBV12-3/TRBV12-4	.	TRBJ1-1	ASSLTGTVTEAF
TRBV5-1	.	TRBJ2-7	ASRSEGYEQY
TRBV7-2	.	TRBJ1-1	ASSTRGSHTEAF
TRBV5-1	.	TRBJ1-1	ASSSREGWTEAF
TRBV10-2	.	TRBJ2-3	ASRESPTSTDTQY
TRBV4-2	TRBD2	TRBJ2-1	ASSQEFASGREQF
TRBV7-6	.	TRBJ2-7	ASSSAPFHEQY
TRBV7-7	.	TRBJ2-2	AIVPQGNTGELF
TRBV3-1	.	TRBJ1-1	ASSQDLHGGSSNTEAF
TRBV3-1	TRBD1	TRBJ1-1	ASSHRTGGTEAF
TRBV11-3	.	TRBJ2-1	ASSPTVGGGSYNEQF
TRBV7-8	.	TRBJ2-3	ASSPRLGAAGSTDTQY
TRBV7-8	.	TRBJ1-2	ASSLEVTALYGYT
TRBV4-2	TRBD2	TRBJ2-2	ASRKTSGRRGVPGELF
TRBV6-1	.	TRBJ1-1	ASSGRRLRNTEAF
TRBV5-6	.	TRBJ2-2	ASNRRDFTNTGELF
TRBV5-1	TRBD1	TRBJ1-4	ASRPGTGSEKLF
TRBV27	.	TRBJ1-3	ASSRTGPGNTIY
TRBV24-1	TRBD2	TRBJ2-1	ATSDRAGESYNEQF
TRBV6-6	TRBD1	TRBJ2-5	ASNLRDRGRQTQY
TRBV24-1	TRBD2	TRBJ2-1	ATSDPGGGRSDEQF
TRBV6-5	TRBD2	TRBJ2-5	ASSYLSGRVSQETQY
TRBV4-2	.	TRBJ1-5	ASSPTPGAMDSNQPQH
TRBV20-1	TRBD1	TRBJ1-2	SAERVGQGARSYT
TRBV4-3	TRBD2	TRBJ2-5	ASSQGATSGQETQY
TRBV29-1	.	TRBJ2-6	SVVQGANVLT
TRBV2	.	TRBJ2-2	ASSYSTDPWNTGELF
TRBV5-1	.	TRBJ2-5	ASSLGLTSQETQY
TRBV9	TRBD1	TRBJ2-7	ASSPGQFAYEQY
TRBV4-2	TRBD1	TRBJ2-3	ASSQGGTGDFTDTQY
TRBV5-1	.	TRBJ1-1	ASSTLTGRNTEAF
TRBV7-8	.	TRBJ2-1	ASGVPSDRPSYNEQF
TRBV7-9	.	TRBJ2-7	ASSLNRSPYEQY
TRBV19	.	TRBJ1-1	ASRSWGLVRPEAF
TRBV25-1	.	TRBJ2-2	ASSREPSNTGELF
TRBV5-1	.	TRBJ2-7	ASSLSSGLTHEQY
TRBV5-1	TRBD1	TRBJ1-1	ASSGQGNTEAF